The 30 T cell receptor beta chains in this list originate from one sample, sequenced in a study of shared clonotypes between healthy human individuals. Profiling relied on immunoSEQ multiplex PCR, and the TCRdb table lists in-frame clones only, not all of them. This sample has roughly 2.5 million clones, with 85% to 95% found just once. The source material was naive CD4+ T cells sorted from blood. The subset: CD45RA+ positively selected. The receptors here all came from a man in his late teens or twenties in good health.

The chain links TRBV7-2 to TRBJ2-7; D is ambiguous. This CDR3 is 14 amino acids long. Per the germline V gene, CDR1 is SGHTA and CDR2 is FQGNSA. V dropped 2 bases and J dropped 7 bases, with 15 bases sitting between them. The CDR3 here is CASSLHLAPGEQYF. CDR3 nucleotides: TGTGCCAGCAGCTTACACCTGGCCCCGGGTGAGCAGTACTTC.

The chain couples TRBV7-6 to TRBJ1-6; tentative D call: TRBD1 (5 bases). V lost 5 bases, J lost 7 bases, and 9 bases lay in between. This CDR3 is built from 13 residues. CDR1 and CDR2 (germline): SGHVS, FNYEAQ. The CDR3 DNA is TGTGCCAGCAGCCGGGACCAAAATTCACCCCTCCACTTT. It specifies CASSRDQNSPLHF.

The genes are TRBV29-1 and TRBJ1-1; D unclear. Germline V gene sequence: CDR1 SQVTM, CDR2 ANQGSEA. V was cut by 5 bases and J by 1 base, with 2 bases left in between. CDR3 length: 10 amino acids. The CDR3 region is CSVTNTEAFF. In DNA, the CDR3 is TGCAGCGTTACGAACACTGAAGCTTTCTTT.

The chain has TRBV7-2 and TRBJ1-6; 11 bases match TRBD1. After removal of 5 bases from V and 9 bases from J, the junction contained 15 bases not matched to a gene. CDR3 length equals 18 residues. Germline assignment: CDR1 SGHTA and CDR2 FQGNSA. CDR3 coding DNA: TGTGCCAGCAGCCCGAATGTTGGACAGGGGGCAGTGGGTTCACCCCTCCACTTT. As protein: CASSPNVGQGAVGSPLHF.

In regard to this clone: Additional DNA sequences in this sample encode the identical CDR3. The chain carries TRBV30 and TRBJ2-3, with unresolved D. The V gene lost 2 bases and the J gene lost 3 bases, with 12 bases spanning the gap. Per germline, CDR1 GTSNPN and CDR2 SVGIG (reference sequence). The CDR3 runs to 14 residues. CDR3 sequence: CAWSPLSFTDTQYF. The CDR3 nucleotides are TGTGCCTGGAGTCCTCTCTCCTTTACAGATACGCAGTATTTT.

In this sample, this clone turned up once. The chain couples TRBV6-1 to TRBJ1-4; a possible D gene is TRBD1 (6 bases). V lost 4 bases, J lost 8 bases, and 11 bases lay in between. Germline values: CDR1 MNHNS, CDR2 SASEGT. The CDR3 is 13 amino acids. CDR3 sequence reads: CASSVTGKEKLFF. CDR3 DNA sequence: TGTGCCAGCAGTGTTACAGGGAAGGAAAAACTGTTTTTT.

The CDR3 reads CASSFGSLGEKLFF. The CDR3 DNA follows: TGTGCCAGCAGTTTCGGGTCCTTGGGGGAAAAACTGTTTTTT. The chain has TRBV25-1 and TRBJ1-4, with unresolved D. The CDR3 totals 14 residues. Between the trimmed V and J ends, which lost 5 bases and 8 bases, there was a span of 15 bases. Germline CDR1 and CDR2: MGHDK and SYGVNS.

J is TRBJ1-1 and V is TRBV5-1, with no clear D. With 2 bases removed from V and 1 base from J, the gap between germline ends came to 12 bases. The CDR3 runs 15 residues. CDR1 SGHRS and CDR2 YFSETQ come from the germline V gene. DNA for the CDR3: TGCGCCAGCAGCTTAGGGCAGGCAACGAACACTGAAGCTTTCTTT. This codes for CASSLGQATNTEAFF.

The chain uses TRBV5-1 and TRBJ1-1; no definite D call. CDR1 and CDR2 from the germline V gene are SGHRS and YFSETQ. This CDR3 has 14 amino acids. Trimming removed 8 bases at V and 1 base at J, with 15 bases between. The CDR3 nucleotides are TGCGCCAGTACTAACAGAGGGCAGAACACTGAAGCTTTCTTT. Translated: CASTNRGQNTEAFF. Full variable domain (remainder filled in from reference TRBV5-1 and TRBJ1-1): KAGVTQTPRYLIKTRGQQVTLSCSPISGHRSVSWYQQTPGQGLQFLFEYFSETQRNKGNFPGRFSGRQFSNSRSEMNVSTLELGDSALYLCASTNRGQNTEAFFGQGTRLTVV.

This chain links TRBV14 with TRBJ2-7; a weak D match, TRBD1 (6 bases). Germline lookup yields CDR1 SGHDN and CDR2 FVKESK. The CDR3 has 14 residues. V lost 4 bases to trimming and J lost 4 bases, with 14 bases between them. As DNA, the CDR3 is TGTGCCAGCAGCCGTCAGGGGTTCCTTTACGAGCAGTACTTC. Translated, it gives CASSRQGFLYEQYF.

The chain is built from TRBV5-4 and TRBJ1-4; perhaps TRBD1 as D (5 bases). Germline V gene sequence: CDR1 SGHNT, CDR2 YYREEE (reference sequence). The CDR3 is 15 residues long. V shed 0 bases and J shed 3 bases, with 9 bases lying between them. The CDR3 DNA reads TGTGCCAGCAGCTTGGGGGGGGTTCCTAATGAAAAACTGTTTTTT. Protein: CASSLGGVPNEKLFF.

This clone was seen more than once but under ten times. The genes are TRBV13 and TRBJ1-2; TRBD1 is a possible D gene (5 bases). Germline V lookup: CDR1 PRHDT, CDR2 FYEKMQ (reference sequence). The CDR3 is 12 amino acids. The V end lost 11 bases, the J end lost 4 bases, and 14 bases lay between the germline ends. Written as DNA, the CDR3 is TGTGCCGCGGGGCCGGCGTCCTATGGCTACACCTTC. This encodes CAAGPASYGYTF.

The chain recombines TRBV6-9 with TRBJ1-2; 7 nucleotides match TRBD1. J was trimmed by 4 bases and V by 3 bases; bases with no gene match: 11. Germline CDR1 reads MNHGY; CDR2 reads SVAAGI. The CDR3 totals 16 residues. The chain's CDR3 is CASSYEVYRGGYGYTF. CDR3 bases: TGTGCCAGCAGTTACGAAGTCTACAGGGGTGGCTATGGCTACACCTTC.

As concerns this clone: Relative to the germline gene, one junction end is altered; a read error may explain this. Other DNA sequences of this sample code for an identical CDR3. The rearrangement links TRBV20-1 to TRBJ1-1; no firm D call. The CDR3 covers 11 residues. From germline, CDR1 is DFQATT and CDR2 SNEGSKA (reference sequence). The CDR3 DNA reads TGCAGCGCTACGCCAGCGGGTGAAGCTTTCTTT. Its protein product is CSATPAGEAFF.

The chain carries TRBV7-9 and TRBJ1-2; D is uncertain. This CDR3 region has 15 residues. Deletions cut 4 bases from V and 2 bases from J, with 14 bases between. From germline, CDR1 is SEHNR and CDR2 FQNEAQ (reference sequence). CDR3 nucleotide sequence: TGTGCCAGCAGCTCATCAGATCGGGCGAACTATGGCTACACCTTC. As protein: CASSSSDRANYGYTF.

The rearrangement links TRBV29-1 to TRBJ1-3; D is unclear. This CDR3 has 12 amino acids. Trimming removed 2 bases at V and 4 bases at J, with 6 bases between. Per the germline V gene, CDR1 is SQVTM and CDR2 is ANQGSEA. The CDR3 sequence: CSVETNGNTIYF. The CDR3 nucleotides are TGCAGCGTTGAAACAAACGGAAACACCATATATTTT.

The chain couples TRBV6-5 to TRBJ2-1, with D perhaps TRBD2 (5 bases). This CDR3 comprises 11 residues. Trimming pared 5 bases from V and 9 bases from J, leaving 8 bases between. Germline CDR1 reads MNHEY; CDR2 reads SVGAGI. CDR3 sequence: CASSGRGEQFF. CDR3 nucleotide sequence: TGTGCCAGCAGTGGGAGAGGTGAGCAGTTCTTC.

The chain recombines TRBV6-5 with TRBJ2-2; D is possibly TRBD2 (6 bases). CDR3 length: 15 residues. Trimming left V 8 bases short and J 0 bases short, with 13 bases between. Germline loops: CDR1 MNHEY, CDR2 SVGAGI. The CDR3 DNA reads TGTGCCAGCGGGCGGGACGTAACGAACACCGGGGAGCTGTTTTTT. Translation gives CASGRDVTNTGELFF.

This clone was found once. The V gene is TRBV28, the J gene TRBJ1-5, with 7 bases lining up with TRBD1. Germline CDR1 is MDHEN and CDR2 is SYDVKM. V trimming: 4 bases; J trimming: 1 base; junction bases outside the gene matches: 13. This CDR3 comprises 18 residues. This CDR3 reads CASSSKDPMGQSNQPQHF. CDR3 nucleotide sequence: TGTGCCAGCAGTTCGAAGGACCCGATGGGACAGAGCAATCAGCCCCAGCATTTT.

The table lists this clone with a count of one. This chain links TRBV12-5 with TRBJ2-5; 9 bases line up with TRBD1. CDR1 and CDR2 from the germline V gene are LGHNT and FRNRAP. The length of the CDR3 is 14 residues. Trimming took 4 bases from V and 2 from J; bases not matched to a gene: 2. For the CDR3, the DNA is TGTGCTAGTGGTTCGGGGACAGGGCAAGAGACCCAGTACTTC. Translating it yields CASGSGTGQETQYF.

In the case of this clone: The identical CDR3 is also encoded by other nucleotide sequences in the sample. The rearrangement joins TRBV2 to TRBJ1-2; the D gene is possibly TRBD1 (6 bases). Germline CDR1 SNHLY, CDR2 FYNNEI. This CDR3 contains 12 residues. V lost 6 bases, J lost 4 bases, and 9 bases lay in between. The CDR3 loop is CASRDRGYGYTF. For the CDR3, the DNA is TGTGCCAGCAGGGACAGAGGCTATGGCTACACCTTC. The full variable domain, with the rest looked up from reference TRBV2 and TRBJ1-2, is EPEVTQTPSHQVTQMGQEVILRCVPISNHLYFYWYRQILGQKVEFLVSFYNNEISEKSEIFDDQFSVERPDGSNFTLKIRSTKLEDSAMYFCASRDRGYGYTFGSGTRLTVV.

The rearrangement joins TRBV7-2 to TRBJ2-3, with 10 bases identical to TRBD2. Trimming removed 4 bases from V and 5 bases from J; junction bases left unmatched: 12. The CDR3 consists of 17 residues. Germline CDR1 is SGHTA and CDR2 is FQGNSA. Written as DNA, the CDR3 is TGTGCCAGCAGCTACAGGGGTAGCGGGAGGTTGGGAGATACGCAGTATTTT. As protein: CASSYRGSGRLGDTQYF.

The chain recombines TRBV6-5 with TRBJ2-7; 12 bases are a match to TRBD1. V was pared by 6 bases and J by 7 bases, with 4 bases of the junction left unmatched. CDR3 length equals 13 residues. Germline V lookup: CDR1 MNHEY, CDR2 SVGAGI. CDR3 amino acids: CASSRDRGREQYF. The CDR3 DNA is TGTGCCAGCAGCAGGGACAGGGGGCGAGAGCAGTACTTC.

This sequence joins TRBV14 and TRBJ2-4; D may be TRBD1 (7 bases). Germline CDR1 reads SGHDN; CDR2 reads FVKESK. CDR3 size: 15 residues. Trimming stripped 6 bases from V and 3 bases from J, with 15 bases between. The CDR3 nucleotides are TGTGCCAGCAGTCAGGGGGGCATTGGCAAAAACATTCAGTACTTC. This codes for CASSQGGIGKNIQYF.

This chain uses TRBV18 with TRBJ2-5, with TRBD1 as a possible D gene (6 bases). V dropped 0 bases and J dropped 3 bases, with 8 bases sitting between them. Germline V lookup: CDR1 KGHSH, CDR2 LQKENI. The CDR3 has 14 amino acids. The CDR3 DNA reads TGTGCCAGCTCACCACCCAACAGGGAAGAGACCCAGTACTTC. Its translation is CASSPPNREETQYF. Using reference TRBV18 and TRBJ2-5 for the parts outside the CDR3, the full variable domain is NAGVMQNPRHLVRRRGQEARLRCSPMKGHSHVYWYRQLPEEGLKFMVYLQKENIIDESGMPKERFSAEFPKEGPSILRIQQVVRGDSAAYFCASSPPNREETQYFGPGTRLLVL.

CDR3: CASSPGQKYQETQYF. CDR3 nucleotides: TGTGCCAGCAGCCCAGGACAGAAGTACCAAGAGACCCAGTACTTC. This chain uses TRBV7-2 with TRBJ2-5, with D perhaps matching TRBD1 (6 bases). The CDR3 contains 15 residues. V was shortened by 5 bases and J by 0 bases, with 13 bases between the two germline ends. CDR1 is SGHTA, CDR2 FQGNSA, per germline.

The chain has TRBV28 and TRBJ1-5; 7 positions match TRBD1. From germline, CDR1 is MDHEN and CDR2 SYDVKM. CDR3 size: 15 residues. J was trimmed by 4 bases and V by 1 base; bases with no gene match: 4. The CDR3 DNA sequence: TGTGCCAGCAGTTTATCCCGGGACAGAAATCAGCCCCAGCATTTT. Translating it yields CASSLSRDRNQPQHF.

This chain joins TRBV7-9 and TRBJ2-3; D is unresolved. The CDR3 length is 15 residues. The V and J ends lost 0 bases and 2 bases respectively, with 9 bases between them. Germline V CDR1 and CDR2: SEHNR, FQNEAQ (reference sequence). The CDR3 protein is CASSLAETITDTQYF. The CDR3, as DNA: TGTGCCAGCAGCTTAGCCGAGACGATCACAGATACGCAGTATTTT.

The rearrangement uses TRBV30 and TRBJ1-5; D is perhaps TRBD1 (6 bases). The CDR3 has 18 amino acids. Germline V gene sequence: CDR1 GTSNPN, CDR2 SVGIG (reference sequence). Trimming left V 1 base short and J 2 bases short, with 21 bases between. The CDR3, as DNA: TGTGCCTGGAGTGGGGGGGGGCGAGGATTTAATGGCAATCAGCCCCAGCATTTT. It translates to CAWSGGGRGFNGNQPQHF.

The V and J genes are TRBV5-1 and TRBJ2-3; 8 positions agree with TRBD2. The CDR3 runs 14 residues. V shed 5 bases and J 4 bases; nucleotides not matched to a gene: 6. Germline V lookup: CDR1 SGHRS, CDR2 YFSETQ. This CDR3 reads CASRPAGGPDTQYF. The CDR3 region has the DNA TGCGCCAGCAGGCCTGCGGGAGGTCCAGATACGCAGTATTTT.